The T cell receptor beta chain under discussion was sequenced for a study of graft-versus-host responses after intestinal transplantation. On the study more broadly: For approximately 3 years after anti-thymocyte globulin induction, all recipients took tacrolimus and steroids.

Sequencing was performed with immunoSEQ multiplex PCR; in TCRdb, only in-frame clones are kept and a portion is missing. This sample yields 90,000 to 120,000 clones, of which 87% are seen a single time; 0.71% belongs to the top ten. J gave up 4 bases and V 8 bases, and 1 base lay outside the gene matches. The CDR3 length is 11 residues. Per the germline V gene, CDR1 is MRHNA and CDR2 is SNTAGT. This clone was seen more than once but under ten times. Its target is not known. The sample was unstimulated CD4+ T cells sorted from spleen or lymph node cells, taken before transplant. The sequence was obtained from a human donor who was the organ donor for an intestinal transplant. The chain links TRBV6-4 to TRBJ2-7; 8 positions match TRBD1. This CDR3 is CASRTGYEQYF. The CDR3 DNA follows: TGTGCCAGCCGGACAGGGTACGAGCAGTACTTC.